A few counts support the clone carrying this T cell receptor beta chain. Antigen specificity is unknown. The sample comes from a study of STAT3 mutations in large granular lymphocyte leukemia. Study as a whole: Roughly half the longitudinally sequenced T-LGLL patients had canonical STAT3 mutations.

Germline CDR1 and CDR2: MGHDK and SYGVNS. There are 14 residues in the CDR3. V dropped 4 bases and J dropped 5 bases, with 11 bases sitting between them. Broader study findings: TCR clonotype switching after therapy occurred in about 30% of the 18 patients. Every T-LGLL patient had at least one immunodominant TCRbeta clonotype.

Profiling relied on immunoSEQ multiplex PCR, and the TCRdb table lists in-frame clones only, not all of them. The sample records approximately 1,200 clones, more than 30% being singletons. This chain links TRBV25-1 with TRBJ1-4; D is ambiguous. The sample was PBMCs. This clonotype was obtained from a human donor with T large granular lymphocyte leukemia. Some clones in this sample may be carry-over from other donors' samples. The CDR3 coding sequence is TGTGCCAGCAGTGGGCCCAGTGGGAATGAAAAACTGTTTTTT. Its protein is CASSGPSGNEKLFF. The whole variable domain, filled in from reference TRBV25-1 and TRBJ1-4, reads EADIYQTPRYLVIGTGKKITLECSQTMGHDKMYWYQQDPGMELHLIHYSYGVNSTEKGDLSSESTVSRIRTEHFPLTLESARPSHTSQYLCASSGPSGNEKLFFGSGTQLSVL.